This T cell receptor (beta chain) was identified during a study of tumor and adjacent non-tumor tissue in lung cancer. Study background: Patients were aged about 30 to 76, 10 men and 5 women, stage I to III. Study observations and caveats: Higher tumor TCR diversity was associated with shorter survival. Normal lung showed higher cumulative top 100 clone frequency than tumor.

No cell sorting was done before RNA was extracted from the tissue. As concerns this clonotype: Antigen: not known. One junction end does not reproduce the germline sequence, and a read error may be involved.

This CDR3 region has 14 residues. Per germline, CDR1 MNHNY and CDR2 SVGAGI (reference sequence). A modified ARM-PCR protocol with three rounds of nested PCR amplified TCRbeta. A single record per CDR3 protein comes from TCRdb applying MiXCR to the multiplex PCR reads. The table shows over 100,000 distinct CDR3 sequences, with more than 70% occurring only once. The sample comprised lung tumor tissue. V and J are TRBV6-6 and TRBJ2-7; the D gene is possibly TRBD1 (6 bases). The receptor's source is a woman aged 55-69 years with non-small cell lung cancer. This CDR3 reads CARSTAEQGNEQCF. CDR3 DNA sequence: TGTGCCAGAAGTACCGCCGAACAGGGCAACGAGCAGTGCTTC.